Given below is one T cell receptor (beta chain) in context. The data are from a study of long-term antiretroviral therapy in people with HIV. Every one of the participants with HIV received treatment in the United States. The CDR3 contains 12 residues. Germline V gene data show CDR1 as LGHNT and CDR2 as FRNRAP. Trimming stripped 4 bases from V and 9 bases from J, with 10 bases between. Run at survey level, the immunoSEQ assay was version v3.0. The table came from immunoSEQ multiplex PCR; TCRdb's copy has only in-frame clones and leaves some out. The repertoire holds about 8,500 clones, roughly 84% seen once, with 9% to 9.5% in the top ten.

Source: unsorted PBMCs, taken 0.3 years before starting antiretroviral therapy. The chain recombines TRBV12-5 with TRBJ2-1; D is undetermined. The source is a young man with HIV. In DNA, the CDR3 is TGTGCTAGTGGTTCCCAGATCCGTGAGCAGTTCTTC. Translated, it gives CASGSQIREQFF.